A selection of T cell receptor beta chains follows, all from one sample in a study of blood T cell repertoires in COVID-19. Sequencing was performed with immunoSEQ multiplex PCR; in TCRdb, only in-frame clones are kept and a portion is missing. The table records 300,000 to 400,000 clones, roughly 90% of them present only once. The sample was PBMCs or T cells enriched from blood (not recorded which). The receptors were sampled from a man aged 55-75 years who had recovered from COVID-19. The CDR3 runs from the conserved cysteine through the conserved F or W. The D gene is left open where the match is weak. Clone size, where shown, is once, few, many, or a class for clones that have expanded.

TRBV28,-,TRBJ2-3,-,CASSFSEPSTDTQYF,TGTGCCAGCAGTTTTAGTGAGCCTAGCACAGATACGCAGTATTTT
TRBV6-5,TRBD2,TRBJ2-5,-,CASKQREGETQYF,TGTGCCAGCAAGCAGCGGGAGGGAGAGACCCAGTACTTC
TRBV19,-,TRBJ1-5,-,CASSIGQYSNQPQHF,TGTGCCAGTAGTATTGGACAGTATAGCAATCAGCCCCAGCATTTT
TRBV28,-,TRBJ2-2,once,CASSFGDLNTGELFF,TGTGCCAGCAGTTTCGGGGATCTGAACACCGGGGAGCTGTTTTTT
TRBV30,-,TRBJ1-2,-,CAWSVPPPSGYTF,TGTGCCTGGAGTGTACCCCCTCCTAGCGGCTACACCTTC
TRBV6-5,TRBD1,TRBJ1-4,-,CASSNRGPGEKLFF,TGTGCCAGCAGCAACAGGGGGCCAGGTGAAAAACTGTTTTTT
TRBV6-6,TRBD1,TRBJ1-3,-,CASSLVGTGGNTIYF,TGTGCCAGCAGTTTAGTCGGGACAGGTGGAAACACCATATATTTT
TRBV7-6,TRBD2,TRBJ2-7,-,CASSLYRTSGGGSYEQYF,TGTGCCAGCAGCTTATATAGGACTAGCGGCGGGGGGAGTTACGAGCAGTACTTC
TRBV3-1/TRBV3-2,TRBD1,TRBJ1-6,-,CASSQAGQGGDSPLHF,TGTGCCAGCAGCCAGGCTGGACAGGGCGGAGATTCACCCCTCCACTTT
TRBV11-2,-,TRBJ2-3,-,CASSLYTDTQYF,TGTGCCAGCAGCCTATATACAGATACGCAGTATTTT
TRBV3-1/TRBV3-2,TRBD2,TRBJ2-1,-,CASRTLGTSGRNEQFF,TGTGCCAGCAGGACCCTCGGGACTAGCGGGAGGAATGAGCAGTTCTTC
TRBV6-5,-,TRBJ2-7,-,CASSTPGRGPFFYF,TGTGCCAGCAGTACACCAGGTAGAGGGCCGTTCTTTTACTTC
TRBV9,TRBD2,TRBJ2-2,-,CASSVRLAGGSGELFF,TGTGCCAGCAGCGTAAGGCTAGCGGGAGGGAGCGGGGAGCTGTTTTTT
TRBV12-1,-,TRBJ1-1,once,CASSLAPRDSDWKAFF,TGTGCCAGCAGCCTAGCTCCTCGGGACAGCGACTGGAAAGCTTTCTTT
TRBV20-1,-,TRBJ2-3,-,CSASLSTDTQYF,TGCAGTGCTAGTCTTAGCACAGATACGCAGTATTTT
TRBV19,-,TRBJ2-1,-,CASRLVAVSNEQFF,TGTGCCAGTAGGCTAGTAGCGGTGTCCAATGAGCAGTTCTTC
TRBV6-5,TRBD1,TRBJ1-4,-,CASSYVTGNEKLFF,TGTGCCAGCAGTTACGTGACAGGGAATGAAAAACTGTTTTTT
TRBV28,TRBD1,TRBJ1-1,once,CASSLQGGRNEAFF,TGTGCCAGCAGTCTGCAGGGGGGCCGCAATGAAGCTTTCTTT
TRBV3-1/TRBV3-2,-,TRBJ1-1,-,CASSQFEDYNTEAFF,TGTGCCAGCAGCCAATTCGAGGATTACAACACTGAAGCTTTCTTT
TRBV27,TRBD1,TRBJ1-1,-,CATRQGRANTEAFF,TGTGCCACCCGACAGGGGCGCGCGAACACTGAAGCTTTCTTT
TRBV27,TRBD1,TRBJ1-2,-,CASRPLDRANYGYTF,TGTGCCAGCAGGCCTCTAGACAGGGCTAACTATGGCTACACCTTC
TRBV24-1,-,TRBJ2-1,-,CATSDQSNEQFF,TGTGCCACCAGTGATCAGTCTAATGAGCAGTTCTTC
TRBV28,TRBD1,TRBJ2-2,-,CASRTGTGGSGELFF,TGTGCCAGCAGAACCGGGACAGGGGGCTCCGGGGAGCTGTTTTTT
TRBV5-4,TRBD1,TRBJ1-2,-,CASSLAQGGGYTF,TGTGCCAGCAGCTTGGCCCAGGGGGGAGGCTACACCTTC
TRBV19,-,TRBJ2-2,-,CASSKLEYTGELFF,TGTGCCAGTAGTAAATTAGAGTACACCGGGGAGCTGTTTTTT
TRBV25-1,TRBD2,TRBJ2-3,-,CASSDLGLGRHTQYF,TGTGCCAGCAGTGACTTGGGACTAGGTCGCCATACGCAGTATTTT
TRBV6-2/TRBV6-3,TRBD1,TRBJ2-7,-,CASSSGTGALYIPYEQYF,TGTGCCAGCAGCTCCGGGACAGGGGCCTTATATATCCCCTACGAGCAGTACTTC
TRBV19,TRBD1,TRBJ2-5,-,CASSSRGRGETQYF,TGTGCCAGTAGTTCGAGGGGGCGCGGAGAGACCCAGTACTTC
TRBV6-2/TRBV6-3,TRBD1,TRBJ2-2,few,CASSNGDRGTGELFF,TGTGCCAGCAGTAACGGGGACAGGGGCACCGGGGAGCTGTTTTTT
TRBV16,-,TRBJ1-3,-,CASSPTTIRETGNTIYF,TGTGCCAGCAGCCCTACCACCATTCGGGAGACGGGAAACACCATATATTTT
TRBV5-1,TRBD2,TRBJ2-7,-,CASSLGGGLTYEQYF,TGCGCCAGCAGCTTGGGCGGGGGGCTGACCTACGAGCAGTACTTC
TRBV27,TRBD1,TRBJ1-1,-,CASSKGAGTEAFF,TGTGCCAGCAGTAAGGGGGCGGGCACTGAAGCTTTCTTT
TRBV5-1,TRBD1,TRBJ1-2,-,CASSQTGNTGYTF,TGCGCCAGCAGCCAGACAGGGAATACTGGCTACACCTTC
TRBV10-3,-,TRBJ1-1,once,CAIRQAENTEAFF,TGTGCCATCAGACAGGCCGAGAACACTGAAGCTTTCTTT
TRBV28,-,TRBJ1-2,-,CASTWLQDYGYTF,TGTGCCAGCACCTGGCTACAGGATTATGGCTACACCTTC
TRBV7-3,TRBD2,TRBJ2-7,once,CASSLAGVPDEQYF,TGTGCCAGCAGCTTAGCGGGAGTTCCCGACGAGCAGTACTTC
TRBV19,TRBD1,TRBJ1-2,-,CASTRDRSNYGYTF,TGTGCCAGTACCCGGGACAGGTCAAACTATGGCTACACCTTC
TRBV7-9,TRBD2,TRBJ2-1,-,CASSLSPGGNEQFF,TGTGCCAGCAGCTTAAGTCCGGGAGGCAATGAGCAGTTCTTC
TRBV4-1,TRBD1,TRBJ1-4,-,CASSRTGGQSADEKLFF,TGCGCCAGCAGCCGAACAGGGGGCCAAAGTGCCGATGAAAAACTGTTTTTT
TRBV28,-,TRBJ1-5,-,CASRAGGQPQHF,TGTGCCAGCAGGGCGGGGGGTCAGCCCCAGCATTTT
TRBV6-5,-,TRBJ1-1,-,CASSSRGKMNTEAFF,TGTGCCAGCTCATCGAGGGGGAAAATGAACACTGAAGCTTTCTTT
TRBV27,-,TRBJ2-1,once,CASSLTVSSYNEQFF,TGTGCCAGCAGTTTAACGGTTAGCTCCTACAATGAGCAGTTCTTC
TRBV4-3,TRBD2,TRBJ2-1,once,CASSQEASGFSSYNEQFF,TGCGCCAGCAGCCAAGAGGCTAGCGGGTTCAGCTCCTACAATGAGCAGTTCTTC
TRBV28,-,TRBJ1-1,-,CASSLPQGNTEAFF,TGTGCCAGCAGTTTACCTCAGGGTAACACTGAAGCTTTCTTT
TRBV7-2,-,TRBJ1-2,-,CASSPSVWGLAYGYTF,TGTGCCAGCAGCCCGTCGGTCTGGGGGCTTGCCTATGGCTACACCTTC
TRBV30,TRBD1,TRBJ2-1,once,CACTGTDSYNEQFF,TGTGCCTGCACCGGGACAGACTCCTACAATGAGCAGTTCTTC
TRBV6-2/TRBV6-3,TRBD1,TRBJ1-4,-,CASSRQGWEKLFF,TGTGCCAGCAGCCGACAGGGGTGGGAAAAACTGTTTTTT
TRBV7-6,TRBD2,TRBJ2-2,-,CASSPGLAGGPGTGELFF,TGTGCCAGCAGCCCGGGACTAGCGGGAGGGCCGGGCACCGGGGAGCTGTTTTTT